This T cell receptor (beta chain) was obtained from a study of T cell responses to AZD1222 COVID-19 vaccine. Study-wide background: Timing groups of about 4 and about 12 weeks for second doses were pooled.

Libraries were prepared by immunoSEQ multiplex PCR; TCRdb keeps only in-frame clonotypes and omits some of them. This sample has some 170,000 clones, with 90% to 95% found just once. Germline assignment: CDR1 SNHLY and CDR2 FYNNEI. The CDR3 loop spans 13 amino acids. Between the trimmed V and J ends, which lost 6 bases and 7 bases, there was a span of 16 bases. This TCR was sampled from an adult in good health. The chain has TRBV2 and TRBJ2-7, with D possibly being TRBD1 (6 bases). Sample: peripheral blood, taken on day 0 of AZD1222 vaccination. The CDR3 loop reads CASRGPTGREQYF. CDR3 DNA sequence: TGTGCCAGCAGAGGACCTACAGGGAGAGAGCAGTACTTC.